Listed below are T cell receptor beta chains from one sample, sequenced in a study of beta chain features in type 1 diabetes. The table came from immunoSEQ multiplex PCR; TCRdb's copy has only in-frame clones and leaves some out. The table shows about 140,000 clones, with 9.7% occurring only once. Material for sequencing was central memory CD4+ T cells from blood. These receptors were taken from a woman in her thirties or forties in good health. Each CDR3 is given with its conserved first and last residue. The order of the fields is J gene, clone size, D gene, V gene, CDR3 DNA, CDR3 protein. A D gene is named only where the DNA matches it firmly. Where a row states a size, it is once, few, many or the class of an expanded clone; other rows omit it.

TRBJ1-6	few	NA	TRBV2	TGTGCCAGCAGTCGGTATCGCCTTTCACCCCTCCACTTT	CASSRYRLSPLHF
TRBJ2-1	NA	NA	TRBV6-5	TGTGCCAGCAGTTACGGGCGGGGGCCTAGGTATGAGCAGTTCTTC	CASSYGRGPRYEQFF
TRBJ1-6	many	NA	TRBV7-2	TGTGCCAGCAGCTTAGGACAGATTAATTCACCCCTCCACTTT	CASSLGQINSPLHF
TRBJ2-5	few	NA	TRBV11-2	TGTGCCAGCAGCTTAGGGGGAGGAGAGACCCAGTACTTC	CASSLGGGETQYF
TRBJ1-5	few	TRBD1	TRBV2	TGTGCCAGCAGTCCCGGGACAGGGGGCAGGCAGCCCCAGCATTTT	CASSPGTGGRQPQHF
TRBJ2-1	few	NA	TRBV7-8	TGTGCCAGCAGCAGCGAGACTAGACCCTACAATGAGCAGTTCTTC	CASSSETRPYNEQFF
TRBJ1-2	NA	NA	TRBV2	TGTGCCAGCAGTTACACAGACGGCTATGGCTACACCTTC	CASSYTDGYGYTF
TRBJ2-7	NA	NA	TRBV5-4	TGTGCCAGCAGCTTGCGGGGTGCCTACGAGCAGTACTTC	CASSLRGAYEQYF
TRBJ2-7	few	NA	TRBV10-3	TGTGCCGTCGAAGGACAGTCCTACGAGCAGTACTTC	CAVEGQSYEQYF
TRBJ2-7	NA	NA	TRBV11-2	TGTGCCAGCAGCTTAGGGTGGGCGGGGCCCTACGAGCAGTACTTC	CASSLGWAGPYEQYF
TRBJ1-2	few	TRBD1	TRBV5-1	TGCGCCAGCAGTTCGATCCTGCAGGGGGACAGGAACTATGGCTACACCTTC	CASSSILQGDRNYGYTF
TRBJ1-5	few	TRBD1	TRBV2	TGTGCCAGCAGTGGACAGGGGGCGGGCCAGCCCCAGCATTTT	CASSGQGAGQPQHF
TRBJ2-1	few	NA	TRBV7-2	TGTGCCAGCAGCTTAGTGGGGGGGCCGGATGAGCAGTTCTTC	CASSLVGGPDEQFF
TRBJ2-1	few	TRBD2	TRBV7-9	TGTGCCAGCAGCCCCGCGGGGGGGAGTTACAATGAGCAGTTCTTC	CASSPAGGSYNEQFF
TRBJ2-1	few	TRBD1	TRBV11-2	TGTGCCAGCAGCTTCAGGGGGTTTAGATACAATGAGCAGTTCTTC	CASSFRGFRYNEQFF
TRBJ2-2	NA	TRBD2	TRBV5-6	TGTGCCAGCAGCCTGTCAAGCGGGGGGGCCACCGGGGAGCTGTTTTTT	CASSLSSGGATGELFF
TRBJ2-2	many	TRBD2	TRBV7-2	TGTGCCAGCAGCATTAGCGGGGGGGCGACGAACACCGGGGAGCTGTTTTTT	CASSISGGATNTGELFF
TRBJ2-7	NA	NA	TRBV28	TGTGCCAGCAGTTTAGGGGGGTACGAGCAGTACTTC	CASSLGGYEQYF